One sample yielded the 3 T cell receptor beta chains listed below, sequenced in a study of blood T cell repertoires in COVID-19. Sequenced by immunoSEQ multiplex PCR; TCRdb stores in-frame clones only, minus some. The sample includes about 470,000 clones, approximately 90% seen only once; the top ten take about 0.7%. Sequenced sample: PBMCs or T cells enriched from blood (not recorded which). The source is a woman aged 18 to 35 who had recovered from COVID-19.

The rearrangement uses TRBV28 and TRBJ1-4; D unresolved. V lost 3 bases and J 5 bases, leaving 10 bases between the germline ends. The CDR3 totals 14 residues. CDR1 is MDHEN and CDR2 is SYDVKM in the germline V gene. CDR3 sequence (DNA): TGTGCCAGCAGTTTTTCATCGGGGAATGAAAAACTGTTTTTT. Translating it yields CASSFSSGNEKLFF.

This chain uses TRBV4-2 with TRBJ2-3, with 12 bases fitting TRBD2. The CDR3 length is 19 residues. Germline trimming cut 8 bases from V and 2 bases from J; bases unmatched to any gene: 17. In germline, CDR1 is LGHNA, CDR2 YNFKEQ. DNA of the CDR3: TGTGCCAGCGGGGGCCTCTATCCGACTAGCGGGGGATACACAGATACGCAGTATTTT. Protein sequence: CASGGLYPTSGGYTDTQYF.

This clone has just one count. The chain combines TRBV3-1 (or the pseudogene TRBV3-2) with TRBJ1-4; 7 bases are shared with TRBD1. Germline V CDR1 and CDR2: LGHDT, YNNKEL (reference sequence). This CDR3 is 15 amino acids long. Trimming took 4 bases from V and 5 from J; bases not matched to a gene: 7. The CDR3 here is CASSRGAGGNEKLFF. CDR3 DNA sequence: TGTGCCAGCAGCCGGGGAGCAGGGGGGAATGAAAAACTGTTTTTT.